The sequence of this T cell receptor beta chain was determined in a study of blood T cell repertoires in COVID-19. Study overall: From T cells, B-cell-depleted T cells, or PBMCs came the material, which was cDNA or gDNA.

This CDR3 contains 17 residues. Germline trimming cut 7 bases from V and 0 bases from J; bases unmatched to any gene: 12. Germline-derived CDR1 and CDR2 are SGHRS and YFSETQ. Sequencing was performed with immunoSEQ multiplex PCR; in TCRdb, only in-frame clones are kept and a portion is missing. The profile shows 200,000 to 300,000 clones, about 86% of them singletons. This TCR derives from a man aged 55-75 years with acute or convalescent COVID-19. The chain employs TRBV5-1 and TRBJ2-3; 9 bases line up with TRBD2. The sample was peripheral blood. The CDR3 spells CASCKGREGSSTDTQYF. The DNA of the CDR3 is TGCGCCAGCTGTAAAGGGCGGGAGGGTTCTAGCACAGATACGCAGTATTTT.